This entry describes one TCR beta chain. The entry originates in a study of CD8 T cells in Susac syndrome. V was pared by 2 bases and J by 7 bases, with 6 bases between. The CDR3 totals 12 residues. Sequencing targeted TCR beta in T cells from blood (CD8+ and CD4+). Reverse transcription used roughly 0.45 to 1 ug RNA and random hexamers. TCRdb itself ran the immunoSEQ multiplex PCR reads through MiXCR, one entry per CDR3 protein. This sample has hundreds of thousands of distinct CDR3 sequences; 90% to 96% occur once, and the top ten carry about 0.1%. This clonotype was obtained from a human donor with Susac syndrome. The V call is TRBV12-3 or TRBV12-4, the J call TRBJ2-1; D is uncertain. The sample was CD4+ T cells from PBMCs. In DNA, the CDR3 is TGTGCCAGCAGTTTAAAGAGAAATGAGCAGTTCTTC. Protein sequence: CASSLKRNEQFF.